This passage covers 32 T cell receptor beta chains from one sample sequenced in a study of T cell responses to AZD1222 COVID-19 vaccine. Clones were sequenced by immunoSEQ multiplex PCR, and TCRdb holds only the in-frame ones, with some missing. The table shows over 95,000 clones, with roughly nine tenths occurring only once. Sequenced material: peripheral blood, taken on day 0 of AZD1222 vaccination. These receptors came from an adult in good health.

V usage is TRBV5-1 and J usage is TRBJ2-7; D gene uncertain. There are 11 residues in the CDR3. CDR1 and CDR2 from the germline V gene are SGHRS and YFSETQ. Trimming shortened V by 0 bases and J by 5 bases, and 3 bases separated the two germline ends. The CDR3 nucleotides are TGCGCCAGCAGCTTGGGAGACGAGCAGTACTTC. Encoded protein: CASSLGDEQYF.

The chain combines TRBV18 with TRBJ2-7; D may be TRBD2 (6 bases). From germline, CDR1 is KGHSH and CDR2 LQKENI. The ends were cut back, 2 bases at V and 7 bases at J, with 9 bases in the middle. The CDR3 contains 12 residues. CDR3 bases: TGTGCCAGCTCACCAATTCGGGGGGAGCAGTACTTC. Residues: CASSPIRGEQYF.

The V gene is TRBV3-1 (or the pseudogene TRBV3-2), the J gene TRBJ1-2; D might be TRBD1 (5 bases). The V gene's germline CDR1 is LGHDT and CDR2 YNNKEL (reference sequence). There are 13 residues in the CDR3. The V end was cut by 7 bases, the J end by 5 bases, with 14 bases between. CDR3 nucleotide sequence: TGTGCCAGCATGGGGGGGACCGCATATGGCTACACCTTC. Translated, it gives CASMGGTAYGYTF.

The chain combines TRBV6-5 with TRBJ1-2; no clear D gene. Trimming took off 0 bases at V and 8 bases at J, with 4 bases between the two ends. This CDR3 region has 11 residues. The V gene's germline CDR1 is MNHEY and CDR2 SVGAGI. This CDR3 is CASSYSIGYTF. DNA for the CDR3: TGTGCCAGCAGTTACTCGATCGGCTACACCTTC.

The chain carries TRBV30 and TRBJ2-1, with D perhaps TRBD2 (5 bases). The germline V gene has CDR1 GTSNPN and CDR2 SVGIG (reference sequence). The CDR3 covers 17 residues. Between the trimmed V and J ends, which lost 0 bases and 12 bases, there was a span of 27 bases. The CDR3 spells CAWSVRATMSLSPGQFF. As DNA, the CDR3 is TGTGCCTGGAGTGTGAGGGCCACAATGAGCCTTAGTCCGGGGCAGTTCTTC.

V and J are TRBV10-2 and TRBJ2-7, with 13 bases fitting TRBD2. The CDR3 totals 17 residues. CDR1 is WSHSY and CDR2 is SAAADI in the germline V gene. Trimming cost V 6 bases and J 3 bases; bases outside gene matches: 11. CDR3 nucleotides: TGCGCCAGCAGGCCCCCACGGGGGACTAGCGGGGACTACGAGCAGTACTTC. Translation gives CASRPPRGTSGDYEQYF.

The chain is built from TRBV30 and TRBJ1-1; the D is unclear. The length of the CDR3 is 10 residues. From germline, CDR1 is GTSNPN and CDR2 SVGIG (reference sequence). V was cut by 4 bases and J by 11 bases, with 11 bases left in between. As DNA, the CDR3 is TGTGCCTGGACTAGGACCTGGGCTTTCTTT. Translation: CAWTRTWAFF.

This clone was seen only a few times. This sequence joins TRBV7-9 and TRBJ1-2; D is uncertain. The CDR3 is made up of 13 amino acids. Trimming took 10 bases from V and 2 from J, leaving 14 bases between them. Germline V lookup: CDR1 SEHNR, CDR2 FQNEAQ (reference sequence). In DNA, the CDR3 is TGTGCCACCGGCGATCGATTGAACTATGGCTACACCTTC. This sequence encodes CATGDRLNYGYTF.

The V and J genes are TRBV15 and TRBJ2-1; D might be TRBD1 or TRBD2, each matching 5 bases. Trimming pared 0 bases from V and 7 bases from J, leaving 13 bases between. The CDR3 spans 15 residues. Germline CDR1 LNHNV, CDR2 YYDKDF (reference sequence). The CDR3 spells CATSRDRLAGNEQFF. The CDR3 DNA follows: TGTGCCACCAGCAGAGATCGGCTAGCAGGGAATGAGCAGTTCTTC.

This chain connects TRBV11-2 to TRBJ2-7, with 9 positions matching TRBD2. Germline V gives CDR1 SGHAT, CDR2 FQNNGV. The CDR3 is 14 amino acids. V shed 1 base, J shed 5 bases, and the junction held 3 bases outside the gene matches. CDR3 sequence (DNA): TGTGCCAGCAGCTTAGTGCTAGCGGGGAACGAGCAGTACTTC. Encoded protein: CASSLVLAGNEQYF.

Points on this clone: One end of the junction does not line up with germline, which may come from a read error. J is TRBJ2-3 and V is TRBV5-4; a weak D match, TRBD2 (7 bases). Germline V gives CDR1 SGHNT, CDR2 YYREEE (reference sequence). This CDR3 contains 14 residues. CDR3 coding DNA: TGTGCCAGCAGGTTGGGGGGGGCCACAGATACGCAGTATTTT. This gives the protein CASRLGGATDTQYF.

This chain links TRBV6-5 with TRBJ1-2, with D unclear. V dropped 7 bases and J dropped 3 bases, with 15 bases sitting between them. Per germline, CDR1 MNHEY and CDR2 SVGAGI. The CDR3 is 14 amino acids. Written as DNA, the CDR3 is TGTGCCAGCAACCTCGACTCCTACGACTATGGCTACACCTTC. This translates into CASNLDSYDYGYTF.

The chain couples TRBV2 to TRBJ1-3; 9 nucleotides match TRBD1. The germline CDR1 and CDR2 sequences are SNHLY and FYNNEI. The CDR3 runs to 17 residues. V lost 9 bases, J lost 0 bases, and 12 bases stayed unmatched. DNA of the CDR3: TGTGCCAGTCGTGGGGACGGGACAGGGCGCTCTGGAAACACCATATATTTT. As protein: CASRGDGTGRSGNTIYF. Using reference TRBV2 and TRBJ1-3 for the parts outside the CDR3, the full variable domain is EPEVTQTPSHQVTQMGQEVILRCVPISNHLYFYWYRQILGQKVEFLVSFYNNEISEKSEIFDDQFSVERPDGSNFTLKIRSTKLEDSAMYFCASRGDGTGRSGNTIYFGEGSWLTVV.

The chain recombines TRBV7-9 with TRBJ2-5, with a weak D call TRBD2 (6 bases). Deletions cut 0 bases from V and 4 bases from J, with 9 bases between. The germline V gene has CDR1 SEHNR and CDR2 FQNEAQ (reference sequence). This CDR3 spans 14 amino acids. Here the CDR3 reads CASSLAGLGETQYF. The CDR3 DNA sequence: TGTGCCAGCAGCTTAGCGGGACTCGGAGAGACCCAGTACTTC.

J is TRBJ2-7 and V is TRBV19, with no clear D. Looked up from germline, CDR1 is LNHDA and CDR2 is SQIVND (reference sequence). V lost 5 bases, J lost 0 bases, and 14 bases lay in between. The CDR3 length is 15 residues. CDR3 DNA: TGTGCCAGTAGTCCTCCCGGGCGGAGCTCCTACGAGCAGTACTTC. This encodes CASSPPGRSSYEQYF.

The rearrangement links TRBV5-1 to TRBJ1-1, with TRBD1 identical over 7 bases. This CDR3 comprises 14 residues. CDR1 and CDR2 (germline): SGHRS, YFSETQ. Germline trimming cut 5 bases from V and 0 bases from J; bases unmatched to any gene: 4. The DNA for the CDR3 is TGCGCCAGCAGATTACAGGGGATGAACACTGAAGCTTTCTTT. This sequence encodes CASRLQGMNTEAFF.

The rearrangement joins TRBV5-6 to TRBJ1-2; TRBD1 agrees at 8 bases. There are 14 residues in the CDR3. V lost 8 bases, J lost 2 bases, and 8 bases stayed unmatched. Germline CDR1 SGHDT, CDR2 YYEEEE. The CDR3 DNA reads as TGTGCCAGTATTAGGACAGGGACAAACTATGGCTACACCTTC. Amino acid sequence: CASIRTGTNYGYTF.

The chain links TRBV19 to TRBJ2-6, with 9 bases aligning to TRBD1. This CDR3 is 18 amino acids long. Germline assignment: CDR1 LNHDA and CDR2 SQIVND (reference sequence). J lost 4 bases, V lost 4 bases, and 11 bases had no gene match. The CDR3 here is CASSTRTGVRGGANVLTF. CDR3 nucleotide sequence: TGTGCCAGTAGTACGAGGACAGGGGTTAGGGGAGGGGCCAACGTCCTGACTTTC. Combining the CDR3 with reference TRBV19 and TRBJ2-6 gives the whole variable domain DGGITQSPKYLFRKEGQNVTLSCEQNLNHDAMYWYRQDPGQGLRLIYYSQIVNDFQKGDIAEGYSVSREKKESFPLTVTSAQKNPTAFYLCASSTRTGVRGGANVLTFGAGSRLTVL.

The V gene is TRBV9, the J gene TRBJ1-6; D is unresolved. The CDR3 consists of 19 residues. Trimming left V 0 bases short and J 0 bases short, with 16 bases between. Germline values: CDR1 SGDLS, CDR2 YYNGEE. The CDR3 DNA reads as TGTGCCAGCAGCGTAGTAAGGTCGCAGATAAGCTCCTATAATTCACCCCTCCACTTT. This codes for CASSVVRSQISSYNSPLHF.

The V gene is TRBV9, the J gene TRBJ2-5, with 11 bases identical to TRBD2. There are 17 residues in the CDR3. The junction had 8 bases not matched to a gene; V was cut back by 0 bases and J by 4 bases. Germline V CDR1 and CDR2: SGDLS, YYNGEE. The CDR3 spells CASSVDPLAGGRETQYF. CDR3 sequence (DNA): TGTGCCAGCAGCGTAGACCCTTTAGCGGGGGGGCGAGAGACCCAGTACTTC.

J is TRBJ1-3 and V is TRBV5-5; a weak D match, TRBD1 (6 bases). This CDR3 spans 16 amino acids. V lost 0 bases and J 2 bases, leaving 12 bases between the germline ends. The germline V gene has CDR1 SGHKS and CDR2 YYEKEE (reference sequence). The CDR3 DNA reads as TGTGCCAGCAGCTTGGTAGGGGGACCGCCTGGAAACACCATATATTTT. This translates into CASSLVGGPPGNTIYF. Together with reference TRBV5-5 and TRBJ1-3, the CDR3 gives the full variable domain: DAGVTQSPTHLIKTRGQQVTLRCSPISGHKSVSWYQQVLGQGPQFIFQYYEKEERGRGNFPDRFSARQFPNYSSELNVNALLLGDSALYLCASSLVGGPPGNTIYFGEGSWLTVV.

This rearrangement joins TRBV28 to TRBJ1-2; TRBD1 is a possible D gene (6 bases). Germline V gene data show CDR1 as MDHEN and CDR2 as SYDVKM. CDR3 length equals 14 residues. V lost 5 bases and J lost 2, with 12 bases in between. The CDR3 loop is CASSPAGTNYGYTF. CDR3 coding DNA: TGTGCCAGCAGTCCCGCCGGGACAAACTATGGCTACACCTTC.

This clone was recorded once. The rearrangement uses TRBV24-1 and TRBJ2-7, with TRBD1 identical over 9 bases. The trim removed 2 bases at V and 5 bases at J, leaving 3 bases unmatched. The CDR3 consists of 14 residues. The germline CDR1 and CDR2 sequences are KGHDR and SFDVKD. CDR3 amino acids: CATSDWDRDDEQYF. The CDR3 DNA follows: TGTGCCACCAGTGATTGGGACAGGGACGACGAGCAGTACTTC.

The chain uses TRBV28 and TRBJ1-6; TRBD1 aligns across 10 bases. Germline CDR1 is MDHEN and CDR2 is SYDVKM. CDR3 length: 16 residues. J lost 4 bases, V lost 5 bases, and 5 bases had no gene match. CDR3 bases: TGTGCCAGCAGTACCCGGACAGGGGGGTATAATTCACCCCTCCACTTT. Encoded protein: CASSTRTGGYNSPLHF.

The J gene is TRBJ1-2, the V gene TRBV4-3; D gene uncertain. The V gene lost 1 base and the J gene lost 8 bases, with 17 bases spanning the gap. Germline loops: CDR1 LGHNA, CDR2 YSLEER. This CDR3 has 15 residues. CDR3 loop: CASSQVRTRARGYTF. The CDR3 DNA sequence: TGCGCCAGCAGCCAAGTAAGGACGAGGGCGCGGGGCTACACCTTC.

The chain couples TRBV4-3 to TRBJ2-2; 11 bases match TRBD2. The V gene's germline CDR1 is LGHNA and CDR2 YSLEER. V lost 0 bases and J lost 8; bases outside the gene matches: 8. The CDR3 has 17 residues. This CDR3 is CASSQDHLAGGSGELFF. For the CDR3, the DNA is TGCGCCAGCAGCCAAGATCATCTAGCGGGGGGTTCGGGGGAGCTGTTTTTT.

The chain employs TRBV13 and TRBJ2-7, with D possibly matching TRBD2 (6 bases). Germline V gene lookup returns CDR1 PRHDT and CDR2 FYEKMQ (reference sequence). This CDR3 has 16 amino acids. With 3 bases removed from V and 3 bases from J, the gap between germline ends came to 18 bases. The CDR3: CASSFSGAGRHYEQYF. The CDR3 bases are TGTGCCAGCAGCTTCTCCGGCGCGGGGAGACACTACGAGCAGTACTTC. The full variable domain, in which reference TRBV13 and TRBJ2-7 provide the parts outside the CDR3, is AAGVIQSPRHLIKEKRETATLKCYPIPRHDTVYWYQQGPGQDPQFLISFYEKMQSDKGSIPDRFSAQQFSDYHSELNMSSLELGDSALYFCASSFSGAGRHYEQYFGPGTRLTVT.

CDR3 nucleotide sequence: TGTGCCAGCAGCAAGACAGTTCTCGGAAACACCATATATTTT. This encodes CASSKTVLGNTIYF. V is TRBV11-2 and J is TRBJ1-3; possibly TRBD1 for D (5 bases). The V end lost 5 bases, the J end lost 4 bases, and 12 bases lay between the germline ends. Germline CDR1 reads SGHAT; CDR2 reads FQNNGV. The CDR3 sequence is 14 residues long. Combining the CDR3 with reference TRBV11-2 and TRBJ1-3 gives the whole variable domain EAGVAQSPRYKIIEKRQSVAFWCNPISGHATLYWYQQILGQGPKLLIQFQNNGVVDDSQLPKDRFSAERLKGVDSTLKIQPAKLEDSAVYLCASSKTVLGNTIYFGEGSWLTVV.

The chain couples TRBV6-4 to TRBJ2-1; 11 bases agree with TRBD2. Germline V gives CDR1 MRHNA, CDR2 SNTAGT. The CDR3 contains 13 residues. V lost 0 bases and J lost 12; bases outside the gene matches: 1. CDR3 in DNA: TGTGCCAGCAGTGACTCAACTAGCGGGGGGCAGTTCTTC. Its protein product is CASSDSTSGGQFF.

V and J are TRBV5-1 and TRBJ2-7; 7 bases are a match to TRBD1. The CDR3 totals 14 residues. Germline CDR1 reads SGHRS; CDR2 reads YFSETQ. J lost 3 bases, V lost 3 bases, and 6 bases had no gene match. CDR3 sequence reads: CASSYRGQIYEQYF. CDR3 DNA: TGCGCCAGCAGCTACCGGGGACAGATCTACGAGCAGTACTTC. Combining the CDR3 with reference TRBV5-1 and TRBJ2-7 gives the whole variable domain KAGVTQTPRYLIKTRGQQVTLSCSPISGHRSVSWYQQTPGQGLQFLFEYFSETQRNKGNFPGRFSGRQFSNSRSEMNVSTLELGDSALYLCASSYRGQIYEQYFGPGTRLTVT.

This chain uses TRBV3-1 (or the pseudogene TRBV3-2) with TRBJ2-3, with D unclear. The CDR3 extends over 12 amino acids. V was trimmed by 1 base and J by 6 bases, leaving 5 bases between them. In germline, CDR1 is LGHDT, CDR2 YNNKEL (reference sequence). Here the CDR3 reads CASSQVADTQYF. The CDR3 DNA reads TGTGCCAGCAGCCAAGTAGCTGATACGCAGTATTTT.

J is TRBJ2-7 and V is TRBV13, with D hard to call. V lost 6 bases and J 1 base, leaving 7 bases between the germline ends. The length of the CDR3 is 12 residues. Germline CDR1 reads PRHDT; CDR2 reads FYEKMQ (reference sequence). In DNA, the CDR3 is TGTGCCAGCAGTCAAGTATCCTACGAGCAGTACTTC. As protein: CASSQVSYEQYF.